These 6 T cell receptor beta chains were all obtained from the same sample, sequenced in a study of vaccination effects on CD4 cells after COVID-19. No antigens are known for them. Following an approximately eleven-day culture, CD4+ T cells were purified. Sequencing was performed with immunoSEQ multiplex PCR; in TCRdb, only in-frame clones are kept and a portion is missing. This sample has 50,000 or so clones, with around 63% found just once. Sequences were derived from CD4+ T cells from PBMCs cultured without peptide, sampled before COVID-19 vaccination. These receptor sequences come from a human donor who received a COVID-19 vaccine.

The rearrangement uses TRBV19 and TRBJ1-5; a weak D match, TRBD1 (6 bases). Germline CDR1 LNHDA, CDR2 SQIVND (reference sequence). V gave up 1 base and J gave up 9 bases, with 19 bases separating them. The CDR3 contains 16 residues. The CDR3 nucleotides are TGTGCCAGTAGTATAGGGGCCCTGGGGGCAATGGGGCCCCAGCATTTT. Its protein product is CASSIGALGAMGPQHF. Looking up the rest from reference TRBV19 and TRBJ1-5 gives the full variable domain: DGGITQSPKYLFRKEGQNVTLSCEQNLNHDAMYWYRQDPGQGLRLIYYSQIVNDFQKGDIAEGYSVSREKKESFPLTVTSAQKNPTAFYLCASSIGALGAMGPQHFGDGTRLSIL.

The CDR3 bases are TGTGCCAGCAGGCCGCCCACAGGGTCCTACGAGCAGTACTTC. Encoded protein: CASRPPTGSYEQYF. The chain is built from TRBV6-6 and TRBJ2-7, with D possibly matching TRBD1 (6 bases). CDR1 MNHNY and CDR2 SVGAGI come from the germline V gene (reference sequence). Trimming removed 6 bases at V and 1 base at J, with 13 bases between. This CDR3 spans 14 amino acids.

This chain links TRBV28 with TRBJ1-1, with no clear D. Germline CDR1 is MDHEN and CDR2 is SYDVKM. V lost 4 bases to trimming and J lost 0 bases, with 21 bases between them. The CDR3 totals 18 residues. The CDR3 spells CASSSPLLGGVVNTEAFF. The CDR3 bases are TGTGCCAGCAGTTCACCCTTATTGGGCGGAGTAGTGAACACTGAAGCTTTCTTT.

The chain joins TRBV9 to TRBJ2-1; D is undetermined. Germline V gene lookup returns CDR1 SGDLS and CDR2 YYNGEE. Trimming took off 0 bases at V and 5 bases at J, with 9 bases between the two ends. CDR3 length: 14 amino acids. CDR3 coding DNA: TGTGCCAGCAGCGTAGAGCCGGAAAACAATGAGCAGTTCTTC. This translates into CASSVEPENNEQFF.

The chain couples TRBV20-1 to TRBJ2-3; 7 bases fit TRBD1. Germline lookup yields CDR1 DFQATT and CDR2 SNEGSKA (reference sequence). There are 11 residues in the CDR3. Here the CDR3 DNA reads TGCTCTCAGGGGGTGATAGATACGCAGTATTTT. It specifies CSQGVIDTQYF.

This clone has just one count. In DNA form, the CDR3 reads TGTGCCAGCGGTGACAGGGCCTACAATGAGCAGTTCTTC. Its translation: CASGDRAYNEQFF. The chain carries TRBV28 and TRBJ2-1, with 7 bases identical to TRBD1. J was trimmed by 2 bases and V by 8 bases; bases with no gene match: 3. This CDR3 region has 13 residues. Germline CDR1 is MDHEN and CDR2 is SYDVKM. Together with reference TRBV28 and TRBJ2-1, the CDR3 gives the full variable domain: DVKVTQSSRYLVKRTGEKVFLECVQDMDHENMFWYRQDPGLGLRLIYFSYDVKMKEKGDIPEGYSVSREKKERFSLILESASTNQTSMYLCASGDRAYNEQFFGPGTRLTVL.